The entry below gives a single T cell receptor (beta chain) sequence along with its context. Antigen: not known. These data originate in a study of cytomegalovirus exposure and HLA in healthy donors. Study details: T cells numbering some 170 million yielded roughly 120 million unique TCR beta sequences in an earlier analysis. Study-wide results and limits: Among TCR sequences, most were rare, though some public TCRs appeared in many donors. Sequencing depth across donors, presence/absence analyses assumed, was roughly uniform.

Use of 60 Vbeta and 13 Jbeta primers characterized the PCR. Only in-frame clones appear in the TCRdb table, and some are missing; sequencing was by immunoSEQ multiplex PCR. This table holds around 94,000 clones, over 65% found once. V was clipped by 5 bases and J by 8 bases, with 16 bases between them. Germline lookup yields CDR1 SQVTM and CDR2 ANQGSEA. CDR3 size: 13 residues. The J gene is TRBJ1-5, the V gene TRBV29-1; possibly TRBD1 for D (6 bases). This sequence originates from a human donor in good health. The source material was PBMCs. The CDR3 nucleotides are TGCAGCGTTTGCCAGGGGCTGGGGGAGCCCCAGCATTTT. The encoded protein is CSVCQGLGEPQHF. Full variable domain (missing parts from reference TRBV29-1 and TRBJ1-5): SAVISQKPSRDICQRGTSLTIQCQVDSQVTMMFWYRQQPGQSLTLIATANQGSEATYESGFVIDKFPISRPNLTFSTLTVSNMSPEDSSIYLCSVCQGLGEPQHFGDGTRLSIL.